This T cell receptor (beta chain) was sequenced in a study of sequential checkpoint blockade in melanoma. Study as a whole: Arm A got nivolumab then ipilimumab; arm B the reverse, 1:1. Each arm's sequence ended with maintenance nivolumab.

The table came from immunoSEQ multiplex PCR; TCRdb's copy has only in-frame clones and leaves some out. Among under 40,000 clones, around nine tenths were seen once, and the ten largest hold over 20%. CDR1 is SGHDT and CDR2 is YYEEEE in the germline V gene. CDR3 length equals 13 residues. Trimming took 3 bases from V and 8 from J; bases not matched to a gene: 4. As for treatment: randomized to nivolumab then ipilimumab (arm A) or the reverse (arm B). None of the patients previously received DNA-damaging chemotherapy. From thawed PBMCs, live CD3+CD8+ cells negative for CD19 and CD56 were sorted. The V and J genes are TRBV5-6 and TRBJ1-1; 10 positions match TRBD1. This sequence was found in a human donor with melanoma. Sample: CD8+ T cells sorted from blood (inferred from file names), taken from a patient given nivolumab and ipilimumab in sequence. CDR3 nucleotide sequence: TGTGCCAGCAGCTGGGACAGGGGCCGAGAAGCTTTCTTT. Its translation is CASSWDRGREAFF.